This T cell receptor (beta chain) came from a study of T cells in Graves' hyperthyroidism and ophthalmopathy. The investigators amplified TCR beta CDR3 regions from RNA transcripts. The primer set for the first-round RT-PCR of the TCR CDR3 was HTBI. MiXCR, run by TCRdb on the multiplex PCR reads, gives a single entry per CDR3 protein. Here the sample spans 400,000 or so distinct CDR3 sequences, 11% to 15% being singletons. V was cut by 4 bases and J by 2 bases, with 11 bases left in between. Germline V gene lookup returns CDR1 DFQATT and CDR2 SNEGSKA (reference sequence). The CDR3 covers 13 residues. This clonotype was seen a few times. Exclusion of patients followed from uncontrolled infection, other autoimmune disease, pregnancy or lactation.

The genes are TRBV20-1 and TRBJ2-5; D ambiguous. The sequence derives from a man aged 50-59 years with Graves' ophthalmopathy. The sample consisted of blood. CDR3 in amino acids: CSATGPQQETQYF. In DNA, the CDR3 is TGCAGTGCTACCGGACCACAACAAGAGACCCAGTACTTC.